This is a list of T cell receptor beta chains from one sample in a study of CD8+CD57+ T cells in acquired aplastic anemia. TCRdb reprocessed the reads via MiXCR and lists one record per CDR3 protein. The sample contains about 210,000 distinct CDR3 sequences, approximately 60% of which appear only once. The sample was sorted CD4+, CD8+, or CD8+CD57+ T cells (not recorded which) from PBMCs. These receptors were taken from a human donor in good health. Each CDR3 is given with its conserved first and last residue. The D gene is left open where the match is weak. Expanded clones get a size class; other rows say once, few or many, or leave the size out.

j_call,clone_size,v_call,d_call,cdr3_aa,cdr3_nt
TRBJ2-7,NA,TRBV7-2,NA,CASSPGGGSTYEQYF,TGTGCCAGCAGCCCCGGTGGGGGTTCCACCTACGAGCAGTACTTC
TRBJ1-1,NA,TRBV19,NA,CASSRGGPVTEAFF,TGTGCCAGTAGTCGAGGGGGGCCCGTCACTGAAGCTTTCTTT
TRBJ1-5,many,TRBV12-3/TRBV12-4,NA,CASKHSYWDSGGYQPQHF,TGTGCCAGCAAACACTCTTATTGGGACTCCGGAGGCTATCAGCCCCAGCATTTT
TRBJ2-7,NA,TRBV6-5,TRBD2,CASSKHLAGRKRYEQYF,TGTGCCAGCAGTAAGCACCTAGCGGGGCGAAAACGGTACGAGCAGTACTTC
TRBJ2-7,many,TRBV7-9,NA,CASSASGGIYEQYF,TGTGCCAGCAGCGCCTCAGGGGGGATCTACGAGCAGTACTTC
TRBJ1-3,NA,TRBV27,TRBD1,CASRGQGASGDTIYF,TGTGCCAGCAGAGGGCAGGGGGCATCTGGAGACACCATATATTTT
TRBJ2-1,once,TRBV9,NA,CASSARSVSDYNEQFF,TGTGCCAGCAGCGCACGGAGTGTTAGCGATTACAATGAGCAGTTCTTC
TRBJ2-7,NA,TRBV3-1,TRBD1,CASRKQGAALEQYF,TGTGCCAGCAGGAAACAGGGGGCTGCTCTCGAGCAGTACTTC
TRBJ1-4,NA,TRBV7-6,NA,CASSLAGAMGSNEKLFF,TGTGCCAGCAGCTTAGCGGGGGCGATGGGGTCTAATGAAAAACTGTTTTTT
TRBJ2-3,NA,TRBV30,NA,CAWRAPRDSISTDTQYF,TGTGCCTGGAGGGCCCCCCGGGACTCAATAAGCACAGATACGCAGTATTTT
TRBJ2-3,NA,TRBV25-1,NA,CASSPPGTASTDTQYF,TGTGCCAGCAGTCCCCCTGGGACCGCTAGCACAGATACGCAGTATTTT
TRBJ2-7,NA,TRBV5-1,NA,CASSLAVGPEQYF,TGCGCCAGCAGCTTGGCAGTAGGCCCCGAGCAGTACTTC
TRBJ1-6,NA,TRBV10-2,NA,CASSEESGQRSPLHF,TGCGCCAGCAGTGAGGAGTCAGGGCAGAGGTCACCCCTCCACTTT
TRBJ2-3,many,TRBV6-2/TRBV6-3,NA,CASNLLDTDTQYF,TGTGCCAGCAATCTACTCGATACAGATACGCAGTATTTT
TRBJ1-6,once,TRBV5-1,TRBD1,CASSVGTGLASPLHF,TGCGCCAGCAGCGTCGGGACAGGGCTCGCTTCACCCCTCCACTTT
TRBJ2-3,NA,TRBV7-2,NA,CASSLAGGRADTQYF,TGTGCCAGCAGCTTAGCGGGGGGGCGAGCAGATACGCAGTATTTT
TRBJ2-2,NA,TRBV2,NA,CASRKEGGNTGELFF,TGTGCCAGCAGGAAGGAGGGAGGGAACACCGGGGAGCTGTTTTTT
TRBJ2-7,NA,TRBV11-2,TRBD2,CASSLEGGGAYEQYF,TGTGCCAGCAGCTTAGAGGGCGGGGGAGCCTACGAGCAGTACTTC
TRBJ2-3,NA,TRBV13,NA,CASSHAGSTDTQYF,TGTGCCAGCAGCCACGCGGGGAGCACAGATACGCAGTATTTT
TRBJ1-1,many,TRBV7-9,NA,CASSLIQGGGEAFF,TGTGCCAGCAGCTTGATTCAGGGTGGTGGTGAAGCTTTCTTT
TRBJ2-4,NA,TRBV28,TRBD1,CASSSETTGGAAKNIQYF,TGTGCCAGCAGTTCTGAAACAACAGGGGGCGCAGCCAAAAACATTCAGTACTTC
TRBJ2-1,NA,TRBV2,NA,CASIHPSRNNEQFF,TGTGCCAGCATTCACCCGTCTAGGAACAATGAGCAGTTCTTC
TRBJ2-2,NA,TRBV7-9,NA,CASSLGGTGILNTGELFF,TGTGCCAGCAGCTTAGGGGGCACAGGGATCCTGAACACCGGGGAGCTGTTTTTT
TRBJ2-7,few,TRBV6-2/TRBV6-3,TRBD1,CASSYIPHRDRDRYEQYF,TGTGCCAGCAGTTATATTCCGCACCGGGACAGGGACCGCTACGAGCAGTACTTC
TRBJ1-1,NA,TRBV19,NA,CASSIAGGAEAFF,TGTGCCAGTAGTATAGCGGGGGGCGCTGAAGCTTTCTTT
TRBJ1-2,once,TRBV19,NA,CASSLRASNYGYTF,TGTGCCAGTAGTCTCCGTGCCTCTAACTATGGCTACACCTTC
TRBJ2-7,NA,TRBV5-1,NA,CASSWEDPKGQYF,TGCGCCAGCAGTTGGGAGGACCCCAAGGGGCAGTACTTC
TRBJ2-3,NA,TRBV7-9,TRBD2,CASSTGLAGITDTQYF,TGTGCCAGCAGCACCGGACTAGCGGGCATCACAGATACGCAGTATTTT
TRBJ1-5,NA,TRBV19,TRBD1,CASSIGTGDQPQHF,TGTGCCAGTAGTATCGGGACAGGGGATCAGCCCCAGCATTTT
TRBJ2-3,NA,TRBV20-1,TRBD1,CSAIAAGGTGTQYF,TGCAGTGCTATAGCGGCTGGGGGGACAGGTACGCAGTATTTT
TRBJ1-6,few,TRBV12-3/TRBV12-4,NA,CASRQPNSPLHF,TGTGCCAGCAGACAGCCAAATTCACCCCTCCACTTT
TRBJ2-1,few,TRBV10-3,NA,CAISEIQGTDIEQFF,TGTGCCATCAGTGAGATTCAGGGGACGGACATTGAGCAGTTCTTC
TRBJ2-1,many,TRBV5-6,TRBD1,CASSWTGEDEQFF,TGTGCCAGCAGCTGGACAGGGGAGGATGAGCAGTTCTTC
TRBJ1-2,NA,TRBV4-2,TRBD1,CASSQGRQGNGYTF,TGTGCCAGCAGCCAAGGCCGACAGGGCAATGGCTACACCTTC